The sequence of this T cell receptor beta chain was determined in a study of T cell changes during pregnancy in multiple sclerosis. The trim removed 1 base at V and 3 bases at J, leaving 4 bases unmatched. In germline, CDR1 is SGHRS, CDR2 YFSETQ. This CDR3 has 15 residues. The assay was immunoSEQ multiplex PCR, and TCRdb's table has in-frame clones only and misses some. The sample shows about 64,000 clones, about nine tenths of them seen only once. The chain couples TRBV5-1 to TRBJ2-7; 10 positions agree with TRBD2. Sample: peripheral blood, taken in the second trimester of pregnancy. This clonotype was obtained from a female donor in good health, enrolled as a control in a pregnancy study. This chain's CDR3 is CASSLNPSGGYEQYF. As DNA, the CDR3 is TGCGCCAGCAGCTTGAACCCTAGCGGGGGCTACGAGCAGTACTTC.